One sample yielded the 11 T cell receptor beta chains listed below, sequenced in a study of shared clonotypes between healthy human individuals. Assay used: immunoSEQ multiplex PCR; TCRdb lists only in-frame clones, some missing. The sample carries 760,000 or so clones, about 96% recorded once. The naive CD8 population came from CD45RO-negative cells selected for CCR7, without terminally differentiated effector memory CD45RA+ cells. Sequencing was done on a sample of naive CD8+ T cells sorted from blood. The source of these receptors is a man aged 25 to 45 in good health.

This chain joins TRBV14 and TRBJ2-1; D ambiguous. The CDR3 totals 12 residues. V was clipped by 4 bases and J by 8 bases, with 9 bases between them. Germline CDR1 SGHDN, CDR2 FVKESK. DNA of the CDR3: TGTGCCAGCAGCCCCCAAGGCGATGAGCAGTTCTTC. It codes for CASSPQGDEQFF. Looking up the rest from reference TRBV14 and TRBJ2-1 gives the full variable domain: EAGVTQFPSHSVIEKGQTVTLRCDPISGHDNLYWYRRVMGKEIKFLLHFVKESKQDESGMPNNRFLAERTGGTYSTLKVQPAELEDSGVYFCASSPQGDEQFFGPGTRLTVL.

This chain joins TRBV4-2 and TRBJ1-1; D might be TRBD1 (5 bases). Germline values: CDR1 LGHNA, CDR2 YNFKEQ. This CDR3 contains 15 residues. V shed 0 bases and J shed 5 bases, with 13 bases lying between them. The CDR3 loop is CASSQDFGGRTEAFF. Written as DNA, the CDR3 is TGTGCCAGCAGCCAAGATTTTGGGGGACGGACTGAAGCTTTCTTT.

The table lists this clone with many counts. V gene TRBV13 combines with J gene TRBJ2-7; 9 nucleotides match TRBD2. Per the germline V gene, CDR1 is PRHDT and CDR2 is FYEKMQ (reference sequence). After removal of 6 bases from V and 5 bases from J, the junction contained 8 bases not matched to a gene. The CDR3 has 14 residues. The CDR3 coding sequence is TGTGCCAGCAGTTCAGCGGGAGGAGGAAACGAGCAGTACTTC. Translated, it gives CASSSAGGGNEQYF.

This CDR3 reads CASSSLEEQTLPYEQYF. The CDR3 DNA sequence: TGCGCCAGCAGTTCGTTAGAGGAGCAAACTCTCCCCTACGAGCAGTACTTC. The chain couples TRBV4-1 to TRBJ2-7; D ambiguous. With 6 bases removed from V and 2 bases from J, the gap between germline ends came to 23 bases. The CDR3 loop spans 17 amino acids. Germline CDR1 and CDR2: MGHRA and YSYEKL.

J is TRBJ2-1 and V is TRBV19, with 7 bases matching TRBD2. The junction had 16 bases not matched to a gene; V was cut back by 7 bases and J by 7 bases. Looked up from germline, CDR1 is LNHDA and CDR2 is SQIVND (reference sequence). This CDR3 is 16 amino acids long. The CDR3 sequence is CASTPYRDSGRNEQFF. The CDR3 DNA reads as TGTGCCAGTACCCCCTACCGAGATAGCGGGCGGAATGAGCAGTTCTTC.

This rearrangement joins TRBV28 to TRBJ2-7; D perhaps matches TRBD2 (6 bases). CDR3 length: 14 amino acids. The ends were cut back, 7 bases at V and 7 bases at J, with 20 bases in the middle. In germline, CDR1 is MDHEN, CDR2 SYDVKM. CDR3 residues: CASTNLANAGEQYF. In DNA, the CDR3 is TGTGCCAGCACCAATCTAGCGAATGCGGGGGAGCAGTACTTC. The full variable domain, in which reference TRBV28 and TRBJ2-7 provide the parts outside the CDR3, is DVKVTQSSRYLVKRTGEKVFLECVQDMDHENMFWYRQDPGLGLRLIYFSYDVKMKEKGDIPEGYSVSREKKERFSLILESASTNQTSMYLCASTNLANAGEQYFGPGTRLTVT.

The chain is built from TRBV5-5 and TRBJ1-2; possible D gene TRBD1, 5 bases. CDR1 is SGHKS and CDR2 is YYEKEE in the germline V gene (reference sequence). The V end lost 0 bases, the J end lost 3 bases, and 15 bases lay between the germline ends. The CDR3 length is 16 residues. Here the CDR3 reads CASSLEPGWGHYGYTF. In DNA form, the CDR3 reads TGTGCCAGCAGCTTGGAACCAGGGTGGGGTCACTATGGCTACACCTTC.

The V call is TRBV11-3, the J call TRBJ1-1; D gene uncertain. There are 14 residues in the CDR3. The V gene lost 3 bases and the J gene lost 3 bases, with 11 bases spanning the gap. Germline CDR1 is SGHNT and CDR2 is YENEEA. The DNA of the CDR3 is TGTGCCAGCAGCTTCCGGGGATCGCACACTGAAGCTTTCTTT. Protein sequence: CASSFRGSHTEAFF. The whole variable domain, remainder taken from reference TRBV11-3 and TRBJ1-1, is EAGVVQSPRYKIIEKKQPVAFWCNPISGHNTLYWYLQNLGQGPELLIRYENEEAVDDSQLPKDRFSAERLKGVDSTLKIQPAELGDSAVYLCASSFRGSHTEAFFGQGTRLTVV.

The chain uses TRBV4-1 and TRBJ2-7; 9 bases fit TRBD2. Germline V CDR1 and CDR2: MGHRA, YSYEKL. The junction had 3 bases not matched to a gene; V was cut back by 1 base and J by 5 bases. This CDR3 comprises 14 residues. The CDR3, as DNA: TGCGCCAGCAGCCAAGTACTAGCGGGCGACGAGCAGTACTTC. This codes for CASSQVLAGDEQYF.

This chain connects TRBV10-2 to TRBJ2-1, with D uncertain. Trimming stripped 4 bases from V and 0 bases from J, with 10 bases between. Germline V gives CDR1 WSHSY, CDR2 SAAADI. The CDR3 loop spans 15 amino acids. In nucleotides, the CDR3 is TGCGCCAGCAGTGGAGGCGGATCCTCCTACAATGAGCAGTTCTTC. It is translated as CASSGGGSSYNEQFF.

The genes are TRBV9 and TRBJ2-5; the match to TRBD1 covers 7 bases. J was trimmed by 2 bases and V by 5 bases; bases with no gene match: 6. Germline CDR1 SGDLS, CDR2 YYNGEE. This CDR3 comprises 14 residues. In DNA, the CDR3 is TGTGCCAGCAGTGCCGGGACAGAACAAGAGACCCAGTACTTC. It specifies CASSAGTEQETQYF.